These T cell receptor beta chains were read from a single sample in a study of read filtering for tumor transcriptome and immune sequencing. TCRdb reprocessed the reads via MiXCR and lists one record per CDR3 protein. The data show tens of thousands of distinct CDR3 sequences, approximately 13% seen once. The sample was a population of CD138-negative cells sorted from bone marrow. The receptors come from a donor at least 40 years old with multiple myeloma. Both conserved end residues are part of each CDR3. The order of the fields is CDR3 protein, CDR3 DNA, clone size, J gene, V gene, D gene. The D gene is left open where the match is weak. Where a row states a size, it is once, few, many or the class of an expanded clone; other rows omit it.

CDR3 protein: CAISEGSTNEKLFF; CDR3 DNA: TGTGCCATCAGTGAGGGGTCAACTAATGAAAAACTGTTTTTT; clone size: many; J gene: TRBJ1-4; V gene: TRBV10-3; D gene: .
CDR3 protein: CASSYFPGWRSYNEQFF; CDR3 DNA: TGTGCCAGCAGTTACTTCCCCGGGTGGCGGTCCTACAATGAGCAGTTCTTC; clone size: .; J gene: TRBJ2-1; V gene: TRBV6-5; D gene: .
CDR3 protein: CSARVYDRGNTEAFF; CDR3 DNA: TGCAGTGCTAGAGTGTATGACAGGGGCAACACTGAAGCTTTCTTT; clone size: few; J gene: TRBJ1-1; V gene: TRBV20-1; D gene: TRBD1
CDR3 protein: CASRPTQTDGGLFYEQYF; CDR3 DNA: TGTGCCAGCAGACCGACTCAGACGGACGGGGGGTTGTTCTACGAGCAGTACTTC; clone size: many; J gene: TRBJ2-7; V gene: TRBV14; D gene: TRBD2
CDR3 protein: CSVRGLAGNEQYF; CDR3 DNA: TGCAGCGTTAGGGGACTAGCGGGAAACGAGCAGTACTTC; clone size: .; J gene: TRBJ2-7; V gene: TRBV29-1; D gene: TRBD2
CDR3 protein: CASSLLLDSYNEQFF; CDR3 DNA: TGTGCCAGCAGCTTATTACTAGACTCCTACAATGAGCAGTTCTTC; clone size: many; J gene: TRBJ2-1; V gene: TRBV11-2; D gene: .
CDR3 protein: CSARAAGETQYF; CDR3 DNA: TGCAGTGCTAGAGCGGCGGGAGAGACCCAGTACTTC; clone size: many; J gene: TRBJ2-5; V gene: TRBV20-1; D gene: .
CDR3 protein: CASSLDASGRETQYF; CDR3 DNA: TGTGCCAGCAGCTTAGATGCTAGCGGGAGAGAGACCCAGTACTTC; clone size: few; J gene: TRBJ2-5; V gene: TRBV7-2; D gene: TRBD2
CDR3 protein: CASSYRGGRRSYNEQFF; CDR3 DNA: TGTGCCAGCAGTTACAGGGGAGGCAGACGTTCCTACAATGAGCAGTTCTTC; clone size: many; J gene: TRBJ2-1; V gene: TRBV6-2/TRBV6-3; D gene: .
CDR3 protein: CASSLSPNEQYF; CDR3 DNA: TGTGCCAGCAGCCTCAGCCCCAACGAGCAGTACTTC; clone size: many; J gene: TRBJ2-7; V gene: TRBV28; D gene: .
CDR3 protein: CSVAGRQGASEAFF; CDR3 DNA: TGCAGCGTTGCCGGTCGTCAGGGGGCGAGTGAAGCTTTCTTT; clone size: many; J gene: TRBJ1-1; V gene: TRBV29-1; D gene: TRBD1
CDR3 protein: CASSLALAGVGEQYF; CDR3 DNA: TGTGCCAGCAGCTTAGCACTAGCGGGAGTCGGGGAGCAGTACTTC; clone size: many; J gene: TRBJ2-7; V gene: TRBV7-2; D gene: TRBD2
CDR3 protein: CSARDWARPGGEAFF; CDR3 DNA: TGCAGTGCTAGAGATTGGGCGCGGCCAGGGGGGGAAGCTTTCTTT; clone size: few; J gene: TRBJ1-1; V gene: TRBV20-1; D gene: TRBD1
CDR3 protein: CASWTGARTDTQYF; CDR3 DNA: TGTGCCAGTTGGACAGGGGCCCGCACAGATACGCAGTATTTT; clone size: few; J gene: TRBJ2-3; V gene: TRBV6-5; D gene: TRBD1
CDR3 protein: CASSSEDRGISNQPQHF; CDR3 DNA: TGCGCCAGCAGCTCCGAGGACAGGGGTATTAGCAATCAGCCCCAGCATTTT; clone size: few; J gene: TRBJ1-5; V gene: TRBV5-1; D gene: TRBD1
CDR3 protein: CASSLWSNQPQHF; CDR3 DNA: TGTGCCAGCAGTTTATGGAGCAATCAGCCCCAGCATTTT; clone size: .; J gene: TRBJ1-5; V gene: TRBV12-3/TRBV12-4; D gene: .
CDR3 protein: CSAGGGEETQYF; CDR3 DNA: TGCAGTGCTGGGGGGGGAGAAGAGACCCAGTACTTC; clone size: few; J gene: TRBJ2-5; V gene: TRBV20-1; D gene: TRBD2
CDR3 protein: CAISRDRSSYEQYF; CDR3 DNA: TGTGCCATCAGTCGGGACAGGAGCTCCTACGAGCAGTACTTC; clone size: many; J gene: TRBJ2-7; V gene: TRBV10-3; D gene: TRBD1
CDR3 protein: CASSWYGTGATGELFF; CDR3 DNA: TGTGCCAGTAGTTGGTACGGGACAGGGGCGACGGGGGAGCTGTTTTTT; clone size: many; J gene: TRBJ2-2; V gene: TRBV19; D gene: TRBD1
CDR3 protein: CASSLEATGNRIGELFF; CDR3 DNA: TGCGCCAGCAGCTTGGAGGCGACTGGGAATCGTATCGGGGAGCTGTTTTTT; clone size: many; J gene: TRBJ2-2; V gene: TRBV5-1; D gene: .
CDR3 protein: CASNERGTDTQYF; CDR3 DNA: TGCGCCAGCAATGAGCGGGGCACAGATACGCAGTATTTT; clone size: many; J gene: TRBJ2-3; V gene: TRBV5-1; D gene: .
CDR3 protein: CASTDKNTGELFF; CDR3 DNA: TGTGCCAGCACGGACAAGAACACCGGGGAGCTGTTTTTT; clone size: .; J gene: TRBJ2-2; V gene: TRBV28; D gene: .
CDR3 protein: CASSLSQDSYNEQFF; CDR3 DNA: TGTGCCAGCAGCTTGTCCCAAGACTCCTACAATGAGCAGTTCTTC; clone size: many; J gene: TRBJ2-1; V gene: TRBV5-4; D gene: .
CDR3 protein: CASTRPWVYEQYF; CDR3 DNA: TGTGCCAGCACTAGGCCTTGGGTCTACGAGCAGTACTTC; clone size: many; J gene: TRBJ2-7; V gene: TRBV28; D gene: .
CDR3 protein: CSVAGSTTGELFF; CDR3 DNA: TGCAGCGTTGCGGGAAGTACTACCGGGGAGCTGTTTTTT; clone size: many; J gene: TRBJ2-2; V gene: TRBV29-1; D gene: .
CDR3 protein: CASRRAGTAINEQFF; CDR3 DNA: TGTGCCAGCAGGCGCGCCGGGACGGCGATCAATGAGCAGTTCTTC; clone size: .; J gene: TRBJ2-1; V gene: TRBV7-2; D gene: .
CDR3 protein: CASSSRTGGASGQYF; CDR3 DNA: TGTGCCAGCAGCTCCCGGACAGGGGGCGCCTCTGGTCAGTACTTC; clone size: few; J gene: TRBJ2-7; V gene: TRBV7-2; D gene: TRBD1
CDR3 protein: CASSRWTSGDNEQFF; CDR3 DNA: TGTGCCAGCAGCCGTTGGACTAGCGGGGACAATGAGCAGTTCTTC; clone size: many; J gene: TRBJ2-1; V gene: TRBV5-5; D gene: TRBD2
CDR3 protein: CASSPLAASGRQETQYF; CDR3 DNA: TGCGCCAGCAGCCCCCTGGCAGCTAGCGGGAGGCAAGAGACCCAGTACTTC; clone size: many; J gene: TRBJ2-5; V gene: TRBV5-1; D gene: TRBD2
CDR3 protein: CASSRDTSNTGELFF; CDR3 DNA: TGTGCCAGCAGCAGGGACACGTCGAACACCGGGGAGCTGTTTTTT; clone size: .; J gene: TRBJ2-2; V gene: TRBV5-4; D gene: .
CDR3 protein: CASRRGNQPQHF; CDR3 DNA: TGTGCCAGCAGGCGAGGGAATCAGCCCCAGCATTTT; clone size: many; J gene: TRBJ1-5; V gene: TRBV12-3/TRBV12-4; D gene: .
CDR3 protein: CASSMTGGQTQYF; CDR3 DNA: TGTGCCAGTAGTATGACAGGGGGGCAGACCCAGTACTTC; clone size: many; J gene: TRBJ2-5; V gene: TRBV19; D gene: TRBD1
CDR3 protein: CASSPDTYGYTF; CDR3 DNA: TGCGCCAGCAGCCCTGACACCTATGGCTACACCTTC; clone size: few; J gene: TRBJ1-2; V gene: TRBV5-1; D gene: .
CDR3 protein: CASLEANNEQFF; CDR3 DNA: TGTGCCTCCCTAGAGGCCAACAATGAGCAGTTCTTC; clone size: many; J gene: TRBJ2-1; V gene: TRBV11-2; D gene: .
CDR3 protein: CASSQDRDTQYF; CDR3 DNA: TGTGCCAGCAGTCAGGACAGAGATACGCAGTATTTT; clone size: many; J gene: TRBJ2-3; V gene: TRBV6-1; D gene: .
CDR3 protein: CSGGGSAETQYF; CDR3 DNA: TGCAGCGGTGGGGGCAGCGCAGAGACCCAGTACTTC; clone size: many; J gene: TRBJ2-5; V gene: TRBV29-1; D gene: .
CDR3 protein: CASSLGVEDHGYTF; CDR3 DNA: TGTGCCAGCAGCTTAGGGGTAGAGGATCATGGCTACACCTTC; clone size: many; J gene: TRBJ1-2; V gene: TRBV7-9; D gene: .
CDR3 protein: CASSLEPGRRADTQYF; CDR3 DNA: TGCGCCAGCAGCTTGGAACCGGGAAGGAGGGCAGATACGCAGTATTTT; clone size: many; J gene: TRBJ2-3; V gene: TRBV5-1; D gene: .
CDR3 protein: CASSQVAMYYEQYF; CDR3 DNA: TGTGCCAGCAGCCAGGTAGCGATGTACTACGAGCAGTACTTC; clone size: many; J gene: TRBJ2-7; V gene: TRBV28; D gene: .
CDR3 protein: CASSTVEEIEQFF; CDR3 DNA: TGTGCCAGCAGCACTGTTGAGGAGATTGAGCAGTTCTTC; clone size: many; J gene: TRBJ2-1; V gene: TRBV6-2/TRBV6-3; D gene: .
CDR3 protein: CSARNQGIGNQPQHF; CDR3 DNA: TGCAGTGCTAGAAACCAGGGGATCGGCAATCAGCCCCAGCATTTT; clone size: many; J gene: TRBJ1-5; V gene: TRBV20-1; D gene: .
CDR3 protein: CASSIVGGRSDNEQFF; CDR3 DNA: TGTGCCAGTAGTATAGTTGGCGGGAGAAGCGACAATGAGCAGTTCTTC; clone size: many; J gene: TRBJ2-1; V gene: TRBV19; D gene: TRBD2
CDR3 protein: CASSPLGTGEYSDTQYF; CDR3 DNA: TGTGCCAGCAGCCCCCTCGGGACAGGGGAGTATTCAGATACGCAGTATTTT; clone size: many; J gene: TRBJ2-3; V gene: TRBV27; D gene: TRBD1
CDR3 protein: CSARGFYEQYF; CDR3 DNA: TGCAGTGCTAGGGGATTCTACGAGCAGTACTTC; clone size: many; J gene: TRBJ2-7; V gene: TRBV20-1; D gene: .
CDR3 protein: CASSLAGGGQPQHF; CDR3 DNA: TGTGCCAGCAGCTTAGCCGGGGGGGGGCAGCCCCAGCATTTT; clone size: many; J gene: TRBJ1-5; V gene: TRBV7-9; D gene: .
CDR3 protein: CASSYSKGGNTGELFF; CDR3 DNA: TGTGCCAGCAGTTACTCGAAGGGGGGGAACACCGGGGAGCTGTTTTTT; clone size: few; J gene: TRBJ2-2; V gene: TRBV6-6; D gene: .
CDR3 protein: CSAQRNQETQYF; CDR3 DNA: TGCAGTGCCCAGCGGAACCAAGAGACCCAGTACTTC; clone size: few; J gene: TRBJ2-5; V gene: TRBV20-1; D gene: .
CDR3 protein: CASGRESGELFF; CDR3 DNA: TGTGCCAGCGGGAGGGAATCCGGGGAGCTGTTTTTT; clone size: many; J gene: TRBJ2-2; V gene: TRBV2; D gene: TRBD2
CDR3 protein: CASSLDRGMPYEQYF; CDR3 DNA: TGTGCCAGCAGCTTAGACAGGGGTATGCCCTACGAGCAGTACTTC; clone size: few; J gene: TRBJ2-7; V gene: TRBV11-2; D gene: .
CDR3 protein: CASSSVRSGGDNEQFF; CDR3 DNA: TGTGCCAGTAGTTCGGTCCGTAGCGGAGGGGACAATGAGCAGTTCTTC; clone size: few; J gene: TRBJ2-1; V gene: TRBV19; D gene: .